This T cell receptor beta chain was obtained from a study of cytomegalovirus exposure and HLA in healthy donors. Broader study findings: Association of 15,000 to 20,000 TCR beta sequences with HLA alleles was found at 0.05 false discovery rate in a later analysis. Most TCR sequences were uncommon, yet certain public TCRs appeared in many donors. It was assumed in the presence/absence analyses that sequencing depth was roughly uniform across donors.

Comments on this clone: Its target is not known.

The V end was cut by 0 bases, the J end by 0 bases, with 6 bases between. The germline gives CDR1 GTSNPN, CDR2 SVGIG (reference sequence). The CDR3 loop spans 14 amino acids. Primers for the PCR totalled 60 Vbeta and 13 Jbeta. This table comes from immunoSEQ multiplex PCR, and its TCRdb copy is limited to in-frame clones, with some not included. The sample records 150,000 to 200,000 clones, approximately 78% being singletons. The V and J genes are TRBV30 and TRBJ1-3, with D uncertain. The sequence was obtained from a girl aged 2 to 10 in good health and CMV-seropositive. Sequencing input: PBMCs. The CDR3 DNA reads TGTGCCTGGAGTGTACCAGGCTCTGGAAACACCATATATTTT. Translating gives CAWSVPGSGNTIYF.